Listed below are T cell receptor beta chains from one sample, sequenced in a study of CD8+ T cells in alopecia areata. The assay was immunoSEQ multiplex PCR, and TCRdb's table has in-frame clones only and misses some. The sample includes around 100,000 clones, roughly 40% of them seen just once. Sequenced material: CD8+ T cells sorted from blood, taken at week 24, from a patient treated with tofacitinib. The source of these receptors is a human donor with alopecia areata. The CDR3 runs from the conserved cysteine through the conserved F or W. Each record gives: D gene, V gene, J gene, clone size, CDR3 DNA, CDR3 protein. A D gene is named only where the DNA matches it firmly. Not all rows give a size; the values are once, few, many and, for expanded clones, a class.

>-|TRBV11-1|TRBJ2-3|few
TGTGCCAGCAGCTTAGGCACGAGTAGCACAGATACGCAGTATTTT
CASSLGTSSTDTQYF
>-|TRBV15|TRBJ2-2|-
TGTGCCACCAGCACGCACCCCGGGGGGGAGCTGTTTTTT
CATSTHPGGELFF
>-|TRBV2|TRBJ2-4|-
TGTGCCAGCAGTGTTCGTGGCGATCTAGCCAAAAACATTCAGTACTTC
CASSVRGDLAKNIQYF
>-|TRBV15|TRBJ2-3|-
TGTGCCACCACGAGCGGACCCACAGATACGCAGTATTTT
CATTSGPTDTQYF
>-|TRBV6-6|TRBJ2-5|-
TGTGCCAGCAGCCCCGATTTTTTTGGAGACGTGGAGACCCAGTACTTC
CASSPDFFGDVETQYF
>TRBD2|TRBV29-1|TRBJ2-7|-
TGCAGCGTTGGGGCTAGCGGGAGGGCCTACGAGCAGTACTTC
CSVGASGRAYEQYF
>-|TRBV9|TRBJ1-4|-
TGTGCCAGCAGCGATCCAGGGGACGGCCATAATGAAAAACTGTTTTTT
CASSDPGDGHNEKLFF
>TRBD2|TRBV30|TRBJ2-1|few
TGTGCCTGGAGACACCCCTGGGCTAGCGGGAGCAACGTCTACAATGAGCAGTTCTTC
CAWRHPWASGSNVYNEQFF
>TRBD1|TRBV7-9|TRBJ2-7|-
TGTGCCAGCAGCTTAGAGGTGGGACAGGCCTACGAGCAGTACTTC
CASSLEVGQAYEQYF
>-|TRBV29-1|TRBJ2-7|-
TGCAGCGGCGGAAGCTCCTACGAGCAGTACTTC
CSGGSSYEQYF
>TRBD2|TRBV7-9|TRBJ2-2|few
TGTGCCAGCCGGGAGCGGGAGTCTGGCGGGGAGCTGTTTTTT
CASRERESGGELFF
>TRBD2|TRBV27|TRBJ2-1|-
TGTGCCAGCAGTTTTGGGACTAGCGGCAATGAGCAGTTCTTC
CASSFGTSGNEQFF
>-|TRBV29-1|TRBJ2-1|few
TGCAGCGTTGAGGGAGGCTCCTACAATGAGCAGTTCTTC
CSVEGGSYNEQFF
>-|TRBV7-9|TRBJ2-3|many
TGTGCCAGCAGCTTTCGCCCAGACATTCAAATGGATACGCAGTATTTT
CASSFRPDIQMDTQYF
>-|TRBV11-2|TRBJ2-1|-
TGTGCCACTTACGAAAGGACTATCCACAATGAGCAGTTCTTC
CATYERTIHNEQFF
>TRBD2|TRBV5-1|TRBJ2-7|-
TGCGCCAGCACGCTAGCGGGAGACGAGCAGTACTTC
CASTLAGDEQYF
>TRBD1|TRBV6-5|TRBJ2-7|-
TGTGCCAGCACCGACTCCGGGACAGGATTTTACGAGCAGTACTTC
CASTDSGTGFYEQYF
>TRBD2|TRBV30|TRBJ2-5|few
TGTGCCATAGACCCGGGACTAGCGGAAGAGACCCAGTACTTC
CAIDPGLAEETQYF
>TRBD1|TRBV2|TRBJ2-2|-
TGTGCCACCAGGACAGGGAATTCCGGGGAGCTGTTTTTT
CATRTGNSGELFF
>-|TRBV7-9|TRBJ1-3|few
TGTGCCAGCAGCTTCCCGGGCGGCTCTGGAAACACCATATATTTT
CASSFPGGSGNTIYF
>-|TRBV6-4|TRBJ2-1|few
TGTGCCAGCAGTGACGAGTTTTACAATGAGCAGTTCTTC
CASSDEFYNEQFF
>-|TRBV11-3|TRBJ2-1|-
TGTGCCAGCAGCGGACGTATGACCCTCGGTGAGCAGTTCTTC
CASSGRMTLGEQFF
>TRBD2|TRBV7-6|TRBJ2-1|-
TGTGCCAGCAGCTCGGGACTAGCGGGGGTCTACAATGAGCAGTTCTTC
CASSSGLAGVYNEQFF
>-|TRBV11-2|TRBJ2-7|-
TGTGCCAGCAGCCCATCCTATCAGGGTTACGAGCAGTACTTC
CASSPSYQGYEQYF
>TRBD1|TRBV19|TRBJ1-1|few
TGTGCCGCTCGGACAGGGGCTGGAACTGAAGCTTTCTTT
CAARTGAGTEAFF